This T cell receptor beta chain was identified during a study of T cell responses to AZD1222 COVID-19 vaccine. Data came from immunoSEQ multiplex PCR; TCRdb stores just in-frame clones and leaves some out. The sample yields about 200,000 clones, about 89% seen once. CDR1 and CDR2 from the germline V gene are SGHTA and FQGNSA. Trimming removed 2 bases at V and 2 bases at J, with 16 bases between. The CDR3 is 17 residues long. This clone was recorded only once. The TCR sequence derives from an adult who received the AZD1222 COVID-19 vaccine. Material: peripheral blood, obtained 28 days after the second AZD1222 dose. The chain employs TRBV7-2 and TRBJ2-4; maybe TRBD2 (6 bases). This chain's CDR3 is CASSLSGVAEPKNIQYF. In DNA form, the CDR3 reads TGTGCCAGCAGCTTAAGTGGGGTAGCGGAGCCCAAAAACATTCAGTACTTC.